This T cell receptor (beta chain) was identified during a study of immune characterization of retroperitoneal liposarcoma. Many counts were recorded for this clonotype. The CDR3 length is 14 residues. Germline V lookup: CDR1 SGHTA, CDR2 FQGNSA. Trimming left V 10 bases short and J 7 bases short, with 17 bases between. MiXCR, run by TCRdb on the PCR reads, gives a single entry per CDR3 protein. The sample records roughly 10,000 distinct CDR3 sequences, roughly a quarter being singletons. The sequenced material came from tumor tissue. The gene calls are TRBV7-2 and TRBJ1-6; D is undetermined. This clonotype was sampled from a male donor with retroperitoneal liposarcoma. Here the CDR3 DNA reads TGTGCCACGACCGCCGGCCCTGTGAATTCACCCCTCCACTTT. This codes for CATTAGPVNSPLHF.